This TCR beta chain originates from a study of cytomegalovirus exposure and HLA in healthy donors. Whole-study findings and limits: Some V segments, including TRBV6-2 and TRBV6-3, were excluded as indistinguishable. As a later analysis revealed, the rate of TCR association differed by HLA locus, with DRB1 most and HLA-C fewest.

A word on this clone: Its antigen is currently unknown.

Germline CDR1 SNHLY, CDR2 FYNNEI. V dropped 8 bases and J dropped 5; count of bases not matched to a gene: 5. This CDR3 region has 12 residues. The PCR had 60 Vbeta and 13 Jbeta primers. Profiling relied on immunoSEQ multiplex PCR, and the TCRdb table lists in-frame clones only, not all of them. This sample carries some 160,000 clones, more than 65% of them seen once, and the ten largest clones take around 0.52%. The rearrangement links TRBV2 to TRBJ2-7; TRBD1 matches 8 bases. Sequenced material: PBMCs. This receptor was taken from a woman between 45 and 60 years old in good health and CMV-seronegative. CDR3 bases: TGTGCCAGCGGACAGGGAGTCGACGAGCAGTACTTC. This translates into CASGQGVDEQYF.